The clone carrying this T cell receptor beta chain appeared a few times. Antigen: not known. These data are taken from a study of T-cell memory formation after mild COVID-19. Study context: Largely, TCR clusters stayed within a single donor.

The CDR3 runs 14 residues. In germline, CDR1 is LGHDT, CDR2 YNNKEL (reference sequence). V shed 4 bases, J shed 1 base, and the junction held 1 base outside the gene matches. MiXCR was run by TCRdb on the 5' RACE reads, yielding one entry per CDR3 protein. Of about 200,000 distinct CDR3 sequences in the sample, 16% were seen once. Study-level results: Mostly located in CM and EM were contracting CD4+ clones, with contracting CD8+ clones located in EMRA. Some SARS-CoV-2-responding clones were already detected in memory before infection.

The specimen sequenced was PBMCs or a T cell subset sorted from them (not recorded which). The chain employs TRBV3-1 and TRBJ2-4, with 7 positions matching TRBD1. The receptor was derived from an adult woman who had mild COVID-19 (a few samples of this study predate the infection). Cell type and time point are not known. The chain's CDR3 is CASSLQGAKNIQYF. The CDR3 nucleotides read TGTGCCAGCAGCCTACAGGGGGCCAAAAACATTCAGTACTTC.